This TCR beta chain was identified during a study of blood T cell repertoires in COVID-19 (dated by TCRdb to the early 2020s). About the full investigation: Collaborator samples came from the United States, Italy and Spain and covered acute and convalescent phases of COVID-19. The prospective study material was composed of cDNA or gDNA derived from T cells, B-cell-depleted T cells, or PBMCs. Deeply sampled blood TCRbeta repertoires from subjects exposed to, actively infected with, or recovered from COVID-19 were included in the dataset. A freely available public database, intended as a resource for researchers studying the immune response to SARS-CoV-2, is where the repertoires were released. The samples were drawn from two sources: the first 160 participants of the ongoing ImmuneRACE study, and 1,200 or so subjects contributed by 6 global collaborators. The sample metadata nearly always contained a de-identified subject ID, COVID-19 status, age in years and sex. Where available, HLA class I and class II types were obtained from metadata supplied by the sample provider rather than from assay-based typing.

Details on this clone: It lacks a known antigen. No per-base quality is available; no much larger clone lies one base away. Other DNA sequences of this sample code for an identical CDR3.

The research as a whole found: The quantity of clinical and demographic metadata differed by source and by participant and was supplied without curation.

The immunoSEQ Assay, a bias-controlled multiplex PCR, was used to amplify TCRbeta CDR3 regions from genomic DNA. Concerning the study's data processing: Within the assay, amplification of reference gene primers was used to estimate how many nucleated cells each sample contained. Sequence reads were collapsed and filtered to measure the absolute abundance of every unique TCRbeta CDR3 rearrangement. For each sample, productive Simpson clonality was calculated by taking the square root of Simpson's diversity index across productive rearrangements. The table was pulled from immuneACCESS by TCRdb, which kept in-frame rearrangements only. Such tables lose some clones; where checked, under half of the loss comes from unresolved V genes, and the rest has no known cause. V, J and clone size are those of that table, while D and trimming were read from the DNA. The sample yields 500,000 or so clones; roughly 87% were counted once. The ten largest clonotypes hold about 0.75% of the sample.

Participants in the prospective study were enrolled through a virtual design, were aged roughly 18 to 100 years, and lived in roughly 24 United States geographic areas. In the prospective study, participants were assigned to cohorts based on the clinical history participants reported in a screening survey and a study questionnaire. For ImmuneRACE Cohort 3, a participant was defined as recovered based on two consecutive negative NP/OP PCR tests, clearance by a healthcare professional, or resolution of symptoms. Mobile phlebotomists in the prospective study collected whole blood, serum and a nasopharyngeal or oropharyngeal swab from every participant. Over a roughly 2-month period, participants in the prospective study had the option of providing additional blood draws and questionnaires. Prospective study blood samples were shipped either frozen or at room temperature before DNA extraction. V sheds 5 bases and J sheds 0 bases, leaving 7 bases between their ends. The CDR3 goes from the cysteine to the phenylalanine over 13 residues. Only the CDR3 region is kept as DNA, spanning 39 bases read in frame from base 1.

The sequence is built from TRBV12-3 or TRBV12-4 and TRBJ1-1; no confident D gene assignment can be made. The TCR sequence derives from a woman aged 18 to 35 who had recovered from COVID-19. The sequenced sample was PBMCs or T cells enriched from blood (not recorded which). The DNA sequence reads TGTGCCAGCAGTCCCTACTTGAACACTGAAGCTTTCTTT. It encodes CASSPYLNTEAFF.